The rows below give T cell receptor beta chains drawn from one sample of a study of graft-versus-host responses after intestinal transplantation. Clones were sequenced by immunoSEQ multiplex PCR, and TCRdb holds only the in-frame ones, with some missing. The sample has 6,000 to 7,500 clones; roughly a third are singletons. The sequencing here drew on alloreactive CD8+ T cells from a mixed lymphocyte reaction culture, taken before transplantation. Receptor source: a human patient who was an organ donor for intestinal transplantation. CDR3s include the opening cysteine and the closing phenylalanine or tryptophan. The D gene is left open where the match is weak. Clone sizes are given selectively: once, few, many, or a class where the clone is expanded.

d_gene: TRBD2
len: 17
abundance: few
v_gene: TRBV19
j_gene: TRBJ2-7
CDR3aa: CASSIAETSGSAYEQYF
CDR3nt: TGTGCCAGTAGTATAGCCGAGACTAGCGGGAGCGCTTACGAGCAGTACTTC

d_gene: NA
len: 8
abundance: NA
v_gene: TRBV6-5
j_gene: TRBJ1-1
CDR3aa: CASREAFF
CDR3nt: TGTGCCAGCCGTGAAGCTTTCTTT

d_gene: NA
len: 14
abundance: NA
v_gene: TRBV12-5
j_gene: TRBJ2-1
CDR3aa: CASDSRRGRHEQFF
CDR3nt: TGTGCTAGTGACTCTAGGAGGGGGCGGCATGAGCAGTTCTTC

d_gene: TRBD2
len: 19
abundance: NA
v_gene: TRBV7-9
j_gene: TRBJ2-7
CDR3aa: CASSFTGTSGSKIPYEQYF
CDR3nt: TGTGCCAGCAGCTTTACCGGGACTAGCGGGAGTAAAATACCCTACGAGCAGTACTTC

d_gene: NA
len: 16
abundance: NA
v_gene: TRBV2
j_gene: TRBJ2-1
CDR3aa: CASSQKGLYSYNEQFF
CDR3nt: TGTGCCAGCAGCCAAAAAGGACTATACTCCTATAATGAGCAGTTCTTC

d_gene: TRBD2
len: 15
abundance: NA
v_gene: TRBV7-9
j_gene: TRBJ2-3
CDR3aa: CASRSGLAGAHTQYF
CDR3nt: TGTGCCAGCAGATCCGGACTAGCGGGGGCGCATACGCAGTATTTT

d_gene: TRBD2
len: 14
abundance: medium-sized
v_gene: TRBV27
j_gene: TRBJ2-7
CDR3aa: CASSLAGGPYEQYF
CDR3nt: TGTGCCAGCAGTCTAGCGGGAGGGCCCTACGAGCAGTACTTC

d_gene: NA
len: 12
abundance: NA
v_gene: TRBV5-4
j_gene: TRBJ1-1
CDR3aa: CASSLADNEAFF
CDR3nt: TGTGCCAGCAGCTTGGCGGACAATGAAGCTTTCTTT

d_gene: NA
len: 15
abundance: NA
v_gene: TRBV19
j_gene: TRBJ2-2
CDR3aa: CASSINRGGTGELFF
CDR3nt: TGTGCCAGTAGTATAAACAGGGGAGGTACCGGGGAGCTGTTTTTT

d_gene: NA
len: 14
abundance: medium-sized
v_gene: TRBV11-3
j_gene: TRBJ1-2
CDR3aa: CASSRRDTVYGYTF
CDR3nt: TGTGCCAGCAGCCGCCGGGACACGGTGTATGGCTACACCTTC

d_gene: TRBD2
len: 15
abundance: NA
v_gene: TRBV14
j_gene: TRBJ2-3
CDR3aa: CASSHTSGDMDTQYF
CDR3nt: TGTGCCAGCAGCCACACTAGCGGGGACATGGATACGCAGTATTTT

d_gene: NA
len: 13
abundance: medium-sized
v_gene: TRBV30
j_gene: TRBJ1-2
CDR3aa: CAWSVKRNYGYTF
CDR3nt: TGTGCCTGGAGTGTAAAGAGGAACTATGGCTACACCTTC

d_gene: NA
len: 12
abundance: NA
v_gene: TRBV7-9
j_gene: TRBJ1-2
CDR3aa: CASSFRWFGYTF
CDR3nt: TGTGCCAGCAGCTTCAGGTGGTTTGGCTACACCTTC

d_gene: NA
len: 22
abundance: NA
v_gene: TRBV4-1
j_gene: TRBJ2-2
CDR3aa: CASSQRPPGVPVPKANTGELFF
CDR3nt: TGCGCCAGCAGCCAACGCCCGCCGGGGGTACCTGTACCCAAAGCGAACACCGGGGAGCTGTTTTTT

d_gene: TRBD2
len: 16
abundance: few
v_gene: TRBV29-1
j_gene: TRBJ2-1
CDR3aa: CSVDGLAGEIFAEQFF
CDR3nt: TGCAGCGTTGACGGACTAGCGGGAGAAATTTTTGCTGAGCAGTTCTTC

d_gene: NA
len: 14
abundance: few
v_gene: TRBV5-4
j_gene: TRBJ1-2
CDR3aa: CASSLVTGFYGYTF
CDR3nt: TGTGCCAGCAGCTTGGTTACCGGGTTCTATGGCTACACCTTC

d_gene: NA
len: 18
abundance: NA
v_gene: TRBV9
j_gene: TRBJ1-6
CDR3aa: CASSVGSGGGHINSPLHF
CDR3nt: TGTGCCAGCAGCGTAGGGAGCGGGGGGGGACACATAAATTCACCCCTCCACTTT

d_gene: TRBD2
len: 15
abundance: NA
v_gene: TRBV2
j_gene: TRBJ2-3
CDR3aa: CAIARGLAGGDTQYF
CDR3nt: TGTGCCATCGCGAGGGGACTAGCGGGGGGCGATACGCAGTATTTT

d_gene: NA
len: 16
abundance: NA
v_gene: TRBV7-2
j_gene: TRBJ2-7
CDR3aa: CASSLYPRTVGYEQYF
CDR3nt: TGTGCCAGCAGCTTATACCCCCGGACAGTTGGGTACGAGCAGTACTTC

d_gene: NA
len: 16
abundance: few
v_gene: TRBV2
j_gene: TRBJ2-1
CDR3aa: CASSQKGLYSYNEQFF
CDR3nt: TGTGCCAGCAGCCAAAAAGGACTATACTCCTACAATGAGCAGTTCTTC

d_gene: NA
len: 13
abundance: few
v_gene: TRBV6-5
j_gene: TRBJ1-6
CDR3aa: CASSLIYGSPLHF
CDR3nt: TGTGCCAGCAGTTTAATTTACGGTTCACCCCTCCACTTT

d_gene: NA
len: 16
abundance: NA
v_gene: TRBV7-2
j_gene: TRBJ1-4
CDR3aa: CASSLRSRRFREKLFF
CDR3nt: TGTGCCAGCAGCTTAAGGTCACGGCGGTTTAGGGAAAAACTGTTTTTT

d_gene: TRBD2
len: 15
abundance: few
v_gene: TRBV11-2
j_gene: TRBJ2-3
CDR3aa: CASSLVTSATDTQYF
CDR3nt: TGTGCCAGCAGCTTAGTGACTAGCGCAACAGATACGCAGTATTTT

d_gene: NA
len: 16
abundance: NA
v_gene: TRBV25-1
j_gene: TRBJ2-1
CDR3aa: CASSSKILPPYNEQFF
CDR3nt: TGTGCCAGCAGCTCGAAGATACTACCTCCCTACAATGAGCAGTTCTTC

d_gene: NA
len: 17
abundance: NA
v_gene: TRBV2
j_gene: TRBJ2-5
CDR3aa: CASSELGLMGPQETQYF
CDR3nt: TGTGCCAGCAGTGAATTGGGACTGATGGGTCCACAAGAGACCCAGTACTTC

d_gene: NA
len: 14
abundance: few
v_gene: TRBV7-9
j_gene: TRBJ2-5
CDR3aa: CASRLPGARETQYF
CDR3nt: TGTGCCAGCCGATTACCAGGGGCCCGAGAGACCCAGTACTTC

d_gene: NA
len: 16
abundance: few
v_gene: TRBV5-5
j_gene: TRBJ1-1
CDR3aa: CASSRVMTALNTEAFF
CDR3nt: TGTGCCAGCAGCCGAGTGATGACAGCCCTTAACACTGAAGCTTTCTTT

d_gene: TRBD2
len: 16
abundance: NA
v_gene: TRBV11-3
j_gene: TRBJ2-2
CDR3aa: CASSPSGLANTGELFF
CDR3nt: TGTGCCAGCAGCCCTAGCGGGCTAGCGAACACCGGGGAGCTGTTTTTT